Presented here are 9 T cell receptor beta chains from one specimen sequenced in a study of metastatic and nonmetastatic thyroid tumors. Ahead of thyroid surgery, no patient had received treatment of any kind. TCRdb re-clonotyped the PCR reads through MiXCR. The data show tens of thousands of clones, with over 20% seen just once and about 14% held by the top ten. The sample was blood. The receptors originated from a female donor with papillary thyroid cancer or a benign thyroid nodule (not recorded which). Some clones in this sample may be carry-over from other donors' samples.

The V and J genes are TRBV28 and TRBJ2-7; no clear D gene. This CDR3 has 12 residues. V lost 10 bases to trimming and J lost 6 bases, with 16 bases between them. Germline loops: CDR1 MDHEN, CDR2 SYDVKM. The CDR3 DNA follows: TGTGCCATCATGAACATGGTTGGCGAGCAGTACTTC. Its translation is CAIMNMVGEQYF.

This clone was seen at least ten times. The chain links TRBV30 to TRBJ2-2; 9 bases are shared with TRBD1. Germline lookup yields CDR1 GTSNPN and CDR2 SVGIG (reference sequence). The length of the CDR3 is 15 residues. Germline trimming cut 2 bases from V and 5 bases from J; bases unmatched to any gene: 6. CDR3 in DNA: TGTGCCTGGAGTTTTAGGGACAGGGTGACCGGGGAGCTGTTTTTT. Its translation: CAWSFRDRVTGELFF.

This clone came up many times. Other nucleotide sequences in the sample specify the same CDR3. The CDR3 reads CASSQRGGTGELFF. CDR3 DNA sequence: TGTGCCAGCAGCCAACGAGGGGGGACCGGGGAGCTGTTTTTT. The V gene is TRBV7-2, the J gene TRBJ2-2, with D perhaps TRBD1 or TRBD2 (6 bases each). V was pared by 5 bases and J by 5 bases, with 12 bases between. Germline V gene lookup returns CDR1 SGHTA and CDR2 FQGNSA. This CDR3 has 14 amino acids. The variable domain in full, with the rest retrieved from reference TRBV7-2 and TRBJ2-2, is GAGVSQSPSNKVTEKGKDVELRCDPISGHTALYWYRQSLGQGLEFLIYFQGNSAPDKSGLPSDRFSAERTGGSVSTLTIQRTQQEDSAVYLCASSQRGGTGELFFGEGSRLTVL.

This chain joins TRBV28 and TRBJ1-5; maybe TRBD1 (6 bases). The CDR3 consists of 16 residues. Trimming pared 1 base from V and 6 bases from J, leaving 16 bases between. The V gene's germline CDR1 is MDHEN and CDR2 SYDVKM. The CDR3 protein is CASSLSGRGWSQPQHF. For the CDR3, the DNA is TGTGCCAGCAGTTTATCGGGCAGGGGCTGGAGTCAGCCCCAGCATTTT.

This clone ranks as medium-sized. Other DNA sequences in this sample translate to the same CDR3. V usage is TRBV27 and J usage is TRBJ1-2, with 10 bases lining up with TRBD1. The CDR3 is 14 residues long. The junction had 7 bases not matched to a gene; V was cut back by 4 bases and J by 8 bases. Germline V gives CDR1 MNHEY, CDR2 SMNVEV (reference sequence). Here the CDR3 reads CASSSGQGRRGYTF. In nucleotides, the CDR3 is TGTGCCAGCAGTTCGGGACAGGGGAGGAGAGGCTACACCTTC.

This clone appeared many times. The chain is built from TRBV15 and TRBJ1-2; perhaps TRBD1 as D (5 bases). The CDR3 length is 15 residues. Germline V gene sequence: CDR1 LNHNV, CDR2 YYDKDF (reference sequence). V was trimmed by 1 base and J by 4 bases, leaving 13 bases between them. The CDR3 loop is CATSRGGGTPYGYTF. DNA of the CDR3: TGTGCCACCAGCAGAGGTGGGGGGACGCCCTATGGCTACACCTTC.

This clone was picked up a small number of times. The V and J genes are TRBV11-2 and TRBJ2-5, with unresolved D. Per the germline V gene, CDR1 is SGHAT and CDR2 is FQNNGV. V gave up 0 bases and J gave up 3 bases, with 5 bases separating them. CDR3 length: 13 amino acids. The CDR3 reads CASSLEGKETQYF. The CDR3 DNA is TGTGCCAGCAGCTTAGAGGGAAAAGAGACCCAGTACTTC. The full variable domain, completed using reference TRBV11-2 and TRBJ2-5, is EAGVAQSPRYKIIEKRQSVAFWCNPISGHATLYWYQQILGQGPKLLIQFQNNGVVDDSQLPKDRFSAERLKGVDSTLKIQPAKLEDSAVYLCASSLEGKETQYFGPGTRLLVL.

Ten or more counts support this clone. The gene calls are TRBV24-1 and TRBJ2-3, with a tentative D call TRBD1 (5 bases). The germline gives CDR1 KGHDR, CDR2 SFDVKD. The length of the CDR3 is 14 residues. Trimming removed 4 bases from V and 10 bases from J, with 17 bases in between. CDR3 amino acids: CATSEGRASKPQYF. The CDR3 region has the DNA TGTGCCACCAGTGAGGGCAGGGCATCGAAGCCGCAGTATTTT.

Worth noting for this clone: A much larger clone differs from this one at a single base, so this may be a read error. Other DNA sequences in the sample encode the same CDR3. The chain combines TRBV7-9 with TRBJ2-2; 13 nucleotides match TRBD2. CDR3 length equals 14 residues. The germline V gene has CDR1 SEHNR and CDR2 FQNEAQ (reference sequence). Germline trimming cut 9 bases from V and 7 bases from J; bases unmatched to any gene: 5. The CDR3 region has the DNA TGTGCCAGTACTAGCGGGAGGGATTTCGGGGAGCTGTTTTTT. The encoded protein is CASTSGRDFGELFF. Drawing the rest from reference TRBV7-9 and TRBJ2-2, the complete variable domain is DTGVSQNPRHKITKRGQNVTFRCDPISEHNRLYWYRQTLGQGPEFLTYFQNEAQLEKSRLLSDRFSAERPKGSFSTLEIQRTEQGDSAMYLCASTSGRDFGELFFGEGSRLTVL.